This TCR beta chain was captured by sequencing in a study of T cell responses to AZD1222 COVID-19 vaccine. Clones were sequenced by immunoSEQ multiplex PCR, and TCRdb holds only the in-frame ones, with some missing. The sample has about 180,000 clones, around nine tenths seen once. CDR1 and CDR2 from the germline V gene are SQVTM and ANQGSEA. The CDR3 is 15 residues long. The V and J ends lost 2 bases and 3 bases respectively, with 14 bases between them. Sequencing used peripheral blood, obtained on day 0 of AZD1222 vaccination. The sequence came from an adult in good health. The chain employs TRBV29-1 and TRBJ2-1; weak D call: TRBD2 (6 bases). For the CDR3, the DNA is TGCAGCGTTGAATTCGCGGGACTTAACTACAATGAGCAGTTCTTC. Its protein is CSVEFAGLNYNEQFF.